This is a list of T cell receptor beta chains from one sample in a study of cytomegalovirus exposure and HLA in healthy donors. Data came from immunoSEQ multiplex PCR; TCRdb stores just in-frame clones and leaves some out. The sample has 180,000 or so clones; about 79% are singletons. Sequencing was carried out using PBMCs. These TCRs come from a man aged 18-30 years in good health and CMV-seronegative. CDR3s include the opening cysteine and the closing phenylalanine or tryptophan. Each record gives: J gene, D gene, V gene, clone size, CDR3 protein, CDR3 DNA. D genes are given only for firm matches. For some rows the clone size is stated as once, few or many, or as a class when expanded; others skip it.

>TRBJ2-5|TRBD2|TRBV27|few
CASSLGTSGAETQYF
TGTGCCAGCAGTCTGGGGACTAGCGGGGCGGAGACCCAGTACTTC
>TRBJ2-7|TRBD1|TRBV7-6|-
CASSLEGQGAYEQYF
TGTGCCAGCAGCTTAGAGGGACAGGGGGCTTACGAGCAGTACTTC
>TRBJ2-1|TRBD2|TRBV9|few
CASSVASGSTNEQFF
TGTGCCAGCAGCGTAGCTAGCGGGAGTACCAATGAGCAGTTCTTC
>TRBJ2-7|TRBD2|TRBV6-5|once
CASSYQQRGDYEQYF
TGTGCCAGCAGTTACCAACAGCGGGGGGACTACGAGCAGTACTTC
>TRBJ2-3|TRBD1|TRBV4-2|few
CASSQDLEGAPADTQYF
TGTGCCAGCAGCCAAGATTTAGAGGGGGCACCCGCAGATACGCAGTATTTT
>TRBJ2-7|-|TRBV6-4|-
CASRLEGGKQYF
TGTGCCAGCAGGTTGGAGGGTGGGAAGCAGTACTTC
>TRBJ2-1|-|TRBV11-2|once
CASKLADPSYNEQFF
TGTGCCAGCAAGCTGGCGGATCCCTCCTACAATGAGCAGTTCTTC
>TRBJ2-1|-|TRBV5-6|-
CASSLDTGPNEQFF
TGTGCCAGCAGCTTGGATACAGGTCCCAATGAGCAGTTCTTC
>TRBJ2-3|-|TRBV30|-
CAWSVDTHRTDTQYF
TGTGCCTGGAGTGTAGACACCCACCGCACAGATACGCAGTATTTT
>TRBJ2-7|TRBD2|TRBV7-8|-
CASSKLPAGAVSYEQYF
TGTGCCAGCAGCAAACTACCAGCGGGAGCGGTCTCCTACGAGCAGTACTTC
>TRBJ1-6|-|TRBV2|few
CASSVRDNSPLHF
TGTGCCAGCAGTGTCCGGGATAATTCACCCCTCCACTTT
>TRBJ2-3|-|TRBV18|-
CASSPTGDTQYF
TGTGCCAGCTCACCGACGGGAGATACGCAGTATTTT
>TRBJ2-1|-|TRBV30|-
CAWSSHGSSYNEQFF
TGTGCCTGGAGTTCCCATGGCAGCTCCTACAATGAGCAGTTCTTC
>TRBJ2-7|TRBD2|TRBV4-1|few
CASSQGLAVLGAYEQYF
TGCGCCAGCAGCCAAGGACTAGCGGTTCTTGGCGCCTACGAGCAGTACTTC
>TRBJ2-5|-|TRBV5-4|-
CASSPRPERVTQYF
TGTGCCAGCAGCCCCCGACCGGAGCGAGTGACCCAGTACTTC
>TRBJ2-2|-|TRBV7-9|-
CASSLMGVVTGELFF
TGTGCCAGCAGCTTAATGGGCGTAGTCACCGGGGAGCTGTTTTTT
>TRBJ1-2|TRBD1|TRBV6-1|-
CASRGQGEYGYTF
TGTGCCAGCAGGGGACAGGGGGAATATGGCTACACCTTC
>TRBJ2-7|TRBD1|TRBV5-6|-
CASSFQPTGPLSYEQYF
TGTGCCAGCAGCTTCCAGCCGACAGGGCCCCTATCCTACGAGCAGTACTTC
>TRBJ2-1|-|TRBV5-4|-
CASSLEGVNEQFF
TGTGCCAGCAGCTTGGAGGGGGTGAATGAGCAGTTCTTC
>TRBJ2-3|-|TRBV5-5|-
CASSFLVPGKRPSTDTQYF
TGTGCCAGCAGCTTTTTGGTCCCAGGGAAGAGGCCTAGCACAGATACGCAGTATTTT
>TRBJ2-7|TRBD2|TRBV5-1|-
CASSLKRLAGGYEQYF
TGCGCCAGCAGCTTGAAGAGGCTAGCGGGGGGCTACGAGCAGTACTTC
>TRBJ2-5|-|TRBV28|-
CASSPDSQETQYF
TGTGCCAGCAGCCCCGACAGCCAAGAGACCCAGTACTTC
>TRBJ2-7|-|TRBV29-1|few
CSVETRWGGRPYEQYF
TGCAGCGTTGAAACCCGCTGGGGGGGGCGGCCCTACGAGCAGTACTTC